What follows are 4 T cell receptor beta chains derived from one specimen sequenced in a study of T cells in localized non-small cell lung cancer. TCRdb's copy holds only in-frame clones and misses some; the assay was immunoSEQ multiplex PCR. This repertoire shows tens of thousands of clones, 85% to 90% found once; its top ten account for less than 25%. The sample in question was peripheral blood, obtained before any cancer treatment. The receptors come from a woman aged 35 to 75 with stage I squamous cell lung carcinoma.

The chain combines TRBV5-1 with TRBJ2-3; D call uncertain. The germline gives CDR1 SGHRS, CDR2 YFSETQ. With 0 bases removed from V and 9 bases from J, the gap between germline ends came to 8 bases. The CDR3 is 12 residues long. This chain's CDR3 is CASSLEGGTQYF. DNA for the CDR3: TGCGCCAGCAGCTTGGAAGGTGGAACGCAGTATTTT. Variable domain in full (rest from reference TRBV5-1 and TRBJ2-3): KAGVTQTPRYLIKTRGQQVTLSCSPISGHRSVSWYQQTPGQGLQFLFEYFSETQRNKGNFPGRFSGRQFSNSRSEMNVSTLELGDSALYLCASSLEGGTQYFGPGTRLTVL.

The chain is built from TRBV6-5 and TRBJ2-7; D unresolved. This CDR3 has 15 amino acids. Germline-derived CDR1 and CDR2 are MNHEY and SVGAGI. The V end lost 2 bases, the J end lost 0 bases, and 11 bases lay between the germline ends. CDR3 residues: CASSYGLGSSYEQYF. In DNA, the CDR3 is TGTGCCAGCAGTTACGGTCTTGGAAGCTCCTACGAGCAGTACTTC.

This clone is a singleton in its sample. This chain connects TRBV4-1 to TRBJ1-2; D possibly corresponds to TRBD1 (5 bases). Trimming left V 6 bases short and J 2 bases short, with 16 bases between. CDR1 MGHRA and CDR2 YSYEKL come from the germline V gene. The CDR3 has 15 residues. The CDR3 region is CASRQKPDTNYGYTF. DNA of the CDR3: TGCGCCAGCAGACAGAAGCCGGACACGAACTATGGCTACACCTTC.

The V call is TRBV5-6, the J call TRBJ2-5; D is unresolved. CDR3 size: 14 residues. Germline V gene data show CDR1 as SGHDT and CDR2 as YYEEEE. Trimming stripped 0 bases from V and 2 bases from J, with 8 bases between. CDR3 nucleotide sequence: TGTGCCAGCAGCTTGGAGTTGGCTCAAGAGACCCAGTACTTC. Protein: CASSLELAQETQYF.